This T cell receptor beta chain was captured in a study of blood T cell repertoires in COVID-19. Original methodology: Nucleated cell counts were estimated from reference gene primer amplification. Sequencing was performed with immunoSEQ multiplex PCR; in TCRdb, only in-frame clones are kept and a portion is missing. The V and J calls and clone size were taken over from that table, and D and trimming were inferred from the DNA. The sample shows roughly 160,000 clones, more than 70% of them seen only once. Germline lookup yields CDR1 MNHEY and CDR2 SVGAGI. This CDR3 region has 15 residues. V shed 6 bases and J shed 0 bases, with 9 bases lying between them.

Specimen: peripheral blood. The chain recombines TRBV6-5 with TRBJ1-6; D remains unclear. The clonotype comes from a young man with active or convalescent COVID-19. This CDR3 is CASRKSSSYNSPLHF. For the CDR3, the DNA is TGTGCCAGCAGGAAAAGTAGCTCCTATAATTCACCCCTCCACTTT.